The 32 T cell receptor beta chains listed next were all sequenced from one sample in a study of CXCR3-negative and CXCR3-positive naive CD8 T cells (dated by TCRdb to the late 2010s). Here is what the overall study found, with its caveats: Compared with CXCR3-negative naive cells, CXCR3-positive naive cells had TRB CDR3s with higher hydrophobicity (lower Kidera factor 4), lower energy, and higher strength and volume indices.

The instrument given in TCRdb is NextSeq 550. The Human TCR Profiling Kit (MiLaboratory) was used to make UMI-labeled 5' RACE TRB cDNA libraries. After TCRdb reprocessed the reads, each CDR3 protein sequence was kept as one row, without DNA. This sample's records show roughly 55,000 distinct CDR3 sequences. The ten largest account for about 0.61% of the sample. No antigen is known for these receptors. The specimen sequenced was naive CXCR3+ CD8+ T cells from blood. This specimen's cell subset or site label, interpreted: CD45RO-CCR7+CD27+CD95- naive CD8+ T cells expressing CXCR3 (TNR3+). These receptors originate from a human donor in good health. Some clones in this sample may be carry-over from other donors' samples.

The V call is TRBV15, the J call TRBJ2-7. The CDR3 loop spans 11 amino acids. Per germline, CDR1 LNHNV and CDR2 YYDKDF (reference sequence). The CDR3 reads CATRDGYEQYF.

The chain couples TRBV20-1 to TRBJ2-7. The CDR3 is 16 residues long. Germline CDR1 is DFQATT and CDR2 is SNEGSKA (reference sequence). The CDR3 sequence is CSARDSRADSSYEQYF.

The chain combines TRBV27 with TRBJ1-1; with no DNA, the TCRdb D assignment of TRBD1 cannot be verified. The germline gives CDR1 MNHEY, CDR2 SMNVEV (reference sequence). CDR3 length equals 15 residues. This CDR3 reads CASSLYGTENTEAFF.

The chain combines TRBV28 with TRBJ2-7; TCRdb reports TRBD2, a call that lacks DNA to check it against. Looked up from germline, CDR1 is MDHEN and CDR2 is SYDVKM. The CDR3 has 14 amino acids. CDR3 in amino acids: CASSSGGAGYEQYF.

The rearrangement joins TRBV29-1 to TRBJ2-2. CDR1 and CDR2 from the germline V gene are SQVTM and ANQGSEA. The CDR3 is 14 amino acids. Here the CDR3 reads CSVHRREFTGELFF.

V usage is TRBV7-9 and J usage is TRBJ2-1; TCRdb proposes TRBD2, but this gene call is untestable without DNA. The CDR3 sequence is 16 residues long. In germline, CDR1 is SEHNR, CDR2 FQNEAQ (reference sequence). The CDR3 sequence is CASSLASGRESYEQFF.

The chain is built from TRBV19 and TRBJ1-1; the D call of TRBD1 rests on TCRdb alone, since no DNA is present to check it. The CDR3 loop spans 15 amino acids. Germline CDR1 reads LNHDA; CDR2 reads SQIVND (reference sequence). The CDR3 protein is CASYDRARGNTEAFF. The whole variable domain, filled in from reference TRBV19 and TRBJ1-1, reads DGGITQSPKYLFRKEGQNVTLSCEQNLNHDAMYWYRQDPGQGLRLIYYSQIVNDFQKGDIAEGYSVSREKKESFPLTVTSAQKNPTAFYLCASYDRARGNTEAFFGQGTRLTVV.

The chain recombines TRBV6-5 with TRBJ2-5; the D call from TCRdb, TRBD1, cannot be confirmed without DNA. This CDR3 region has 14 residues. The germline gives CDR1 MNHEY, CDR2 SVGAGI. This CDR3 is CASSYTRGQETQYF.

This chain joins TRBV19 and TRBJ2-1; checking the TCRdb D call of TRBD2 is not possible without DNA. The CDR3 length is 15 residues. CDR1 and CDR2 from the germline V gene are LNHDA and SQIVND (reference sequence). The CDR3 here is CASSIDRERYNEQFF.

J is TRBJ1-5 and V is TRBV12-3 or TRBV12-4. The CDR3 is 11 residues long. CDR3 region: CASSHDQPQHF.

The V gene is TRBV5-5, the J gene TRBJ2-1; TCRdb selects TRBD2, and the lack of DNA leaves this call unchecked. This CDR3 has 17 residues. The germline V gene has CDR1 SGHKS and CDR2 YYEKEE (reference sequence). CDR3 in amino acids: CASSLETSGGRYNEQFF.

The chain is built from TRBV15 and TRBJ2-7; the D call from TCRdb, TRBD2, cannot be confirmed without DNA. Germline V gene sequence: CDR1 LNHNV, CDR2 YYDKDF (reference sequence). The length of the CDR3 is 14 residues. The CDR3 reads CATSKAGLIDEQYF.

The V gene is TRBV29-1, the J gene TRBJ2-1. Germline V CDR1 and CDR2: SQVTM, ANQGSEA. This CDR3 contains 13 residues. CDR3 protein: CSVLGSSSNEQFF.

J is TRBJ2-5 and V is TRBV12-3 or TRBV12-4; TCRdb gives TRBD1 as the D gene, but with no DNA this cannot be confirmed. The CDR3 is made up of 14 amino acids. CDR3 in amino acids: CASSPSQGEETQYF.

The gene calls are TRBV29-1 and TRBJ2-5; TCRdb lists TRBD1, though no DNA is available to test this call. CDR3 length: 13 residues. Germline-derived CDR1 and CDR2 are SQVTM and ANQGSEA. The CDR3 sequence: CSARGQLGETQYF.

The chain links TRBV4-3 to TRBJ1-1; absent DNA, TCRdb's TRBD1 call cannot be checked. The CDR3 extends over 16 amino acids. Germline V gene data show CDR1 as LGHNA and CDR2 as YSLEER. Here the CDR3 reads CASSRSGTASNTEAFF.

The CDR3 region is CASSLNSHTSNTGELFF. V gene TRBV5-1 combines with J gene TRBJ2-2. Germline lookup yields CDR1 SGHRS and CDR2 YFSETQ. This CDR3 has 17 residues.

The V and J genes are TRBV4-3 and TRBJ1-5; the D call of TRBD1 rests on TCRdb alone, since no DNA is present to check it. This CDR3 spans 15 amino acids. The germline V gene has CDR1 LGHNA and CDR2 YSLEER. CDR3 region: CASSPGTGRNQPQHF.

V usage is TRBV12-3 or TRBV12-4 and J usage is TRBJ1-5; TCRdb's D gene call, TRBD1, goes unchecked for lack of DNA. This CDR3 has 14 residues. This CDR3 reads CASSLAWGSQPQHF.

The chain is built from TRBV15 and TRBJ2-5; TCRdb's D gene call, TRBD2, goes unchecked for lack of DNA. The CDR3 sequence is 15 residues long. Looked up from germline, CDR1 is LNHNV and CDR2 is YYDKDF (reference sequence). The CDR3 here is CATSQTLANQETQYF.

The rearrangement uses TRBV5-1 and TRBJ2-7; TCRdb outputs TRBD2, but without DNA this stays unchecked. CDR1 and CDR2 (germline): SGHRS, YFSETQ. The CDR3 is 17 amino acids. This CDR3 is CASSLGTSSGLFYEQYF.

V and J are TRBV7-2 and TRBJ2-7; TCRdb indicates TRBD1, and absent DNA this call remains unverified. The germline V gene has CDR1 SGHTA and CDR2 FQGNSA. The CDR3 length is 14 residues. The CDR3 region is CASNSGGGTREQYF.

This chain joins TRBV5-1 and TRBJ1-1. Germline values: CDR1 SGHRS, CDR2 YFSETQ. The CDR3 covers 12 residues. Here the CDR3 reads CASSLTETEAFF.

V and J are TRBV13 and TRBJ2-1; TCRdb's D call of TRBD1 is untestable without DNA. The CDR3 runs 15 residues. Germline values: CDR1 PRHDT, CDR2 FYEKMQ (reference sequence). The CDR3 is CASSPQGQADNEQFF.

The chain joins TRBV7-9 to TRBJ2-3; TCRdb names TRBD2, which stays unverified in the absence of DNA. Germline CDR1 is SEHNR and CDR2 is FQNEAQ (reference sequence). This CDR3 spans 15 amino acids. CDR3 in amino acids: CASSPTSGVADTQYF.

The CDR3 here is CASTTTGGKYGEKLFF. The chain carries TRBV27 and TRBJ1-4; TCRdb outputs TRBD1, but without DNA this stays unchecked. This CDR3 has 16 amino acids. Germline CDR1 reads MNHEY; CDR2 reads SMNVEV (reference sequence).

The CDR3 protein is CASSVGPGAYEQYF. The V gene is TRBV9, the J gene TRBJ2-7; TCRdb indicates TRBD1, and absent DNA this call remains unverified. This CDR3 is 14 amino acids long. Germline CDR1 is SGDLS and CDR2 is YYNGEE.

The chain is built from TRBV7-8 and TRBJ2-5; TCRdb's D call of TRBD1 is untestable without DNA. The CDR3 is 14 amino acids. In germline, CDR1 is SGHVS, CDR2 FQNEAQ. CDR3: CASSLEDSLETQYF.

The chain recombines TRBV4-3 with TRBJ2-7; TCRdb designates TRBD1, a call that cannot be tested without DNA. The CDR3 is 16 residues long. Germline-derived CDR1 and CDR2 are LGHNA and YSLEER. The CDR3 sequence: CASRYSTGTGAYEQYF.

This chain uses TRBV7-9 with TRBJ2-3; the D gene TCRdb calls, TRBD2, cannot be checked with no DNA. CDR3 size: 15 residues. Germline lookup yields CDR1 SEHNR and CDR2 FQNEAQ (reference sequence). The CDR3 sequence is CASSPTDLRTDTQYF.

This chain uses TRBV20-1 with TRBJ2-1; the D call of TRBD1 rests on TCRdb alone, since no DNA is present to check it. Germline V gives CDR1 DFQATT, CDR2 SNEGSKA (reference sequence). The CDR3 runs 14 residues. CDR3 residues: CSARDQGLYNEQFF.

V is TRBV29-1 and J is TRBJ2-7; the D call of TRBD1 rests on TCRdb alone, since no DNA is present to check it. CDR1 is SQVTM, CDR2 ANQGSEA, per germline. The CDR3 runs to 13 residues. The CDR3 here is CSVEEGVSVEQYF.